This TCR beta chain stems from a study of blood T cell repertoires in COVID-19. On the study more broadly: The cDNA or gDNA used as material had been derived from T cells, B-cell-depleted T cells, or PBMCs.

In its sample, this clone was seen once. CDR3 length: 16 residues. Trimming pared 4 bases from V and 6 bases from J, leaving 20 bases between. Germline V lookup: CDR1 SGDLS, CDR2 YYNGEE. The table came from immunoSEQ multiplex PCR; TCRdb's copy has only in-frame clones and leaves some out. The top ten clones hold roughly 8.7% of a sample with tens of thousands of clones, 82% of them seen once. This rearrangement joins TRBV9 to TRBJ1-3; TRBD1 is a possible D gene (6 bases). This TCR was sampled from a woman older than 75 with acute or convalescent COVID-19. Sequencing was performed on peripheral blood. The CDR3 DNA is TGTGCCAGCAGCCCGCTAGGGGGGGACGGACCAAACACCATATATTTT. It is translated as CASSPLGGDGPNTIYF. Together with reference TRBV9 and TRBJ1-3, the CDR3 gives the full variable domain: DSGVTQTPKHLITATGQRVTLRCSPRSGDLSVYWYQQSLDQGLQFLIQYYNGEERAKGNILERFSAQQFPDLHSELNLSSLELGDSALYFCASSPLGGDGPNTIYFGEGSWLTVV.